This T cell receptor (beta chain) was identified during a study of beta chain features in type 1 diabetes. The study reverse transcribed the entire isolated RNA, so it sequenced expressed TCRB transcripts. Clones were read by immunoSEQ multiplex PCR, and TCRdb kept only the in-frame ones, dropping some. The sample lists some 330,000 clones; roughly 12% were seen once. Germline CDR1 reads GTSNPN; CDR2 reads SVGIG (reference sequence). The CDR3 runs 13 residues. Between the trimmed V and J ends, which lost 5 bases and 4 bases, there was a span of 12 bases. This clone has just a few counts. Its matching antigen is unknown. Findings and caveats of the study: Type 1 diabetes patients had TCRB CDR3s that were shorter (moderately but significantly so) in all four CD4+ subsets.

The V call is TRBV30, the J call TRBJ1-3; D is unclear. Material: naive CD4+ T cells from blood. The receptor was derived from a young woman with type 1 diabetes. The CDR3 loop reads CAWDNNAGNTIYF. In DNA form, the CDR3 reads TGTGCCTGGGATAACAACGCAGGAAACACCATATATTTT.